The 9 T cell receptor beta chains reported below all come from one sample, sequenced in a study of radiotherapy plus CTLA-4 blockade in lung cancer. Assay: immunoSEQ multiplex PCR; the TCRdb copy retains only in-frame clones and omits some. The sample comprises 85,000 to 100,000 clones, 55% to 75% of which are singletons, and over 12% rests with the top ten. Sample: peripheral blood, taken from a patient treated with radiotherapy plus ipilimumab. The source is a human donor with non-small cell lung cancer that progressed on radiotherapy plus ipilimumab.

This chain connects TRBV19 to TRBJ1-5; 7 bases are a match to TRBD1. V was clipped by 3 bases and J by 7 bases; unmatched bases: 9. The CDR3 runs 15 residues. Germline CDR1 is LNHDA and CDR2 is SQIVND (reference sequence). In DNA form, the CDR3 reads TGTGCCAGTAGTATCCCAGGGGGGGGCGGACAGCCCCAGCATTTT. This sequence encodes CASSIPGGGGQPQHF.

The chain employs TRBV5-5 and TRBJ2-1; D gene ambiguous. V lost 1 base, J lost 4 bases, and 12 bases lay in between. This CDR3 region has 15 residues. Germline CDR1 is SGHKS and CDR2 is YYEKEE (reference sequence). CDR3 protein: CASSLLSVPYNEQFF. The CDR3 region has the DNA TGTGCCAGCAGCTTGTTGTCAGTTCCATACAATGAGCAGTTCTTC.

A note on this clone: Germline and junction disagree at one end, which may indicate a read error. The V gene is TRBV6-1, the J gene TRBJ1-3, with a weak D call TRBD1 (6 bases). Germline lookup yields CDR1 MNHNS and CDR2 SASEGT. The CDR3 has 15 residues. The CDR3 sequence is CTSSAGAFSGNTIYF. CDR3 sequence (DNA): TGCACCAGCAGCGCGGGGGCCTTCTCTGGAAACACCATATATTTT.

The CDR3 loop reads CASSGGARGTGGYTF. The CDR3 nucleotides read TGTGCCAGCAGCGGAGGGGCCAGGGGTACAGGGGGCTACACCTTC. J is TRBJ1-2 and V is TRBV11-2; maybe TRBD1 (6 bases). The length of the CDR3 is 15 residues. V was clipped by 5 bases and J by 8 bases, with 21 bases between them. The germline gives CDR1 SGHAT, CDR2 FQNNGV.

This sequence joins TRBV27 and TRBJ1-1; possible D gene TRBD1, 5 bases. CDR1 and CDR2 from the germline V gene are MNHEY and SMNVEV (reference sequence). V was cut by 8 bases and J by 0 bases, with 16 bases left in between. The CDR3 consists of 15 residues. The CDR3 region has the DNA TGTGCCAGCTTCCCGTTTTCGGGGGTGAACACTGAAGCTTTCTTT. It codes for CASFPFSGVNTEAFF.

The J gene is TRBJ1-1, the V gene TRBV28; a weak D match, TRBD1 (6 bases). Germline assignment: CDR1 MDHEN and CDR2 SYDVKM. The V end was cut by 5 bases, the J end by 3 bases, with 10 bases between. CDR3 size: 13 residues. In nucleotides, the CDR3 is TGTGCCAGCAGTCTCTGGACAGACACTGAAGCTTTCTTT. Protein: CASSLWTDTEAFF.

The CDR3 nucleotides are TGCGCCAGCAGCCAAGATGAGTGGGCAGATACGCAGTATTTT. The encoded protein is CASSQDEWADTQYF. J is TRBJ2-3 and V is TRBV4-1, with no clear D. V was cut by 0 bases and J by 4 bases, with 8 bases left in between. The germline V gene encodes CDR1 MGHRA and CDR2 YSYEKL. CDR3 size: 14 residues.

Concerning this clone itself: This may be a read error, as it is one base from a much larger clone. In the same sample, other DNA sequences code for this CDR3. This chain connects TRBV11-3 to TRBJ1-1; no clear D gene. The length of the CDR3 is 13 residues. Germline V lookup: CDR1 SGHNT, CDR2 YENEEA. Trimming stripped 1 base from V and 1 base from J, with 4 bases between. The CDR3 loop is CASSLGGNTEAFF. CDR3 nucleotides: TGTGCCAGCAGCTTAGGCGGGAACACTGAAGCTTTCTTT.

The V call is TRBV9, the J call TRBJ1-4, with D maybe TRBD1 (6 bases). This CDR3 spans 15 amino acids. Germline V CDR1 and CDR2: SGDLS, YYNGEE. V was pared by 2 bases and J by 0 bases, with 8 bases between. CDR3 residues: CASSVQGSTNEKLFF. The CDR3 region has the DNA TGTGCCAGCAGCGTTCAGGGGTCAACTAATGAAAAACTGTTTTTT.